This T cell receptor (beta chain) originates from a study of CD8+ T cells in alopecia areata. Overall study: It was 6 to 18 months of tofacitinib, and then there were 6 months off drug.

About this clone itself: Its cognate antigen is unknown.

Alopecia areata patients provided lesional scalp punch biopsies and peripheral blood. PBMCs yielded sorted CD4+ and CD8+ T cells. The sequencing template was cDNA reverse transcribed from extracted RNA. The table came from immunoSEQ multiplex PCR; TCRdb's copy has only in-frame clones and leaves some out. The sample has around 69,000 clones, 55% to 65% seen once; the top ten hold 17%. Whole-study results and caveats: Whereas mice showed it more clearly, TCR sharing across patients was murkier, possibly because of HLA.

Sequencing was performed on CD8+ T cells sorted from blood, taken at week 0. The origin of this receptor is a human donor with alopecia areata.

For the CDR3, the DNA is TGCAGCCCTATGGCCGCCACTGAAGCTTTCTTT. Its translation: CSPMAATEAFF. This chain uses TRBV29-1 with TRBJ1-1; D remains ambiguous. The length of the CDR3 is 11 residues. CDR1 and CDR2 (germline): SQVTM, ANQGSEA. Deletions cut 8 bases from V and 4 bases from J, with 11 bases between.